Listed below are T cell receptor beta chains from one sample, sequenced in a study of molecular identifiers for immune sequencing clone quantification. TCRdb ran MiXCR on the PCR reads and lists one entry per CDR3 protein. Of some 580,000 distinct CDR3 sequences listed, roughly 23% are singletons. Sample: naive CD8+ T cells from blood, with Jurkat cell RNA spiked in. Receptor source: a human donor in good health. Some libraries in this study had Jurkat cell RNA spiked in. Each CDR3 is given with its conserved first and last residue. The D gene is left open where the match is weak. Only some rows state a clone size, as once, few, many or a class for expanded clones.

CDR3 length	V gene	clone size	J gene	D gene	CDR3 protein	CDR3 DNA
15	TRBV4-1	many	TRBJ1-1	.	CASSQDLLPATEAFF	TGCGCCAGCAGCCAAGATTTACTTCCCGCGACTGAAGCTTTCTTT
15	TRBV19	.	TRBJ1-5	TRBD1	CASSIRGGSGQPQHF	TGTGCCAGTAGTATACGAGGGGGCTCAGGTCAGCCCCAGCATTTT
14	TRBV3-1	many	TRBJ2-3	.	CASSQVPSADTQYF	TGTGCCAGCAGCCAAGTTCCTTCCGCAGATACGCAGTATTTT
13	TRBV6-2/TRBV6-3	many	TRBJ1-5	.	CASSYVGNQPQHF	TGTGCCAGCAGTTACGTGGGTAATCAGCCCCAGCATTTT
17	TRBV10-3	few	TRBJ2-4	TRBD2	CAISEPSRGEAKNIQYF	TGTGCCATCAGTGAGCCGAGCCGGGGGGAGGCCAAAAACATTCAGTACTTC
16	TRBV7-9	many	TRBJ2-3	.	CASSPPTPDDADTQYF	TGTGCCAGCAGCCCACCGACCCCCGACGATGCAGATACGCAGTATTTT
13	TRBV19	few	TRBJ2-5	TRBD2	CASSIGGWETQYF	TGTGCCAGTAGTATCGGGGGGTGGGAGACCCAGTACTTC
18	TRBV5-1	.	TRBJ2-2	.	CASSPIQGTGANTGELFF	TGCGCCAGCAGCCCGATACAGGGGACGGGGGCGAACACCGGGGAGCTGTTTTTT
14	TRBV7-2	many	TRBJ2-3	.	CASSYLINSDTQYF	TGTGCCAGCAGCTACTTGATTAATTCAGATACGCAGTATTTT
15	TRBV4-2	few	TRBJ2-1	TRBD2	CASSQLSGSLNEQFF	TGTGCCAGCAGCCAGCTTAGCGGGTCCCTCAATGAGCAGTTCTTC
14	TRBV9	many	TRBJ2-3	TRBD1	CASSVGGGADTQYF	TGTGCCAGCAGCGTAGGAGGGGGCGCAGATACGCAGTATTTT
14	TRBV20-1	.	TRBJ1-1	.	CSAPYYERVTEAFF	TGCAGTGCTCCTTACTACGAGAGGGTCACTGAAGCTTTCTTT
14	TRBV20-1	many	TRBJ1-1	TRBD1	CSAKGQGVLAEAFF	TGCAGTGCTAAAGGACAGGGAGTGTTGGCTGAAGCTTTCTTT
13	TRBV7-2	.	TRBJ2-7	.	CASSLFGSGERYF	TGTGCCAGCAGCTTGTTCGGGAGCGGCGAGCGGTACTTC
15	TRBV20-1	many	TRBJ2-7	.	CSARGPGMLQVEQYF	TGCAGTGCCAGGGGTCCAGGGATGCTTCAGGTCGAGCAGTACTTC
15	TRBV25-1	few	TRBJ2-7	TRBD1	CASSERDRILGEQYF	TGTGCCAGCAGTGAAAGGGACAGAATATTGGGCGAGCAGTACTTC
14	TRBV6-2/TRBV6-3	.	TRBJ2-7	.	CASSQVGVTYEQYF	TGTGCCAGCAGTCAGGTGGGAGTTACGTACGAGCAGTACTTC
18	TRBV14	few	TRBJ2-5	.	CASSQRWDNTPGQETQYF	TGTGCCAGCAGCCAGAGATGGGACAACACACCCGGCCAAGAGACCCAGTACTTC
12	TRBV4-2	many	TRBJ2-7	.	CASSPDAHEQYF	TGTGCCAGCAGCCCGGATGCACACGAGCAGTACTTC
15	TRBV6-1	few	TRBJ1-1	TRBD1	CASSEWDRGGTEAFF	TGTGCCAGCAGTGAATGGGACAGGGGTGGTACTGAAGCTTTCTTT
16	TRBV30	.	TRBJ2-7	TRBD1	CAWGGLETGTFDEQYF	TGTGCCTGGGGCGGGCTAGAGACAGGGACCTTTGACGAGCAGTACTTC
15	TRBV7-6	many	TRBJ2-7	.	CASSLPGERSYEQYF	TGTGCCAGCAGCTTACCCGGGGAACGCTCCTACGAGCAGTACTTC
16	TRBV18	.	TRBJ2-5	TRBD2	CASSPAWTSGQEPQYF	TGTGCCAGCTCACCTGCCTGGACTAGCGGGCAAGAGCCCCAGTACTTC
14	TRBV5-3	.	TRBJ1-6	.	CASSLRELASPLHF	TGTGCCAGCAGCTTGAGGGAGTTAGCTTCACCCCTCCACTTT
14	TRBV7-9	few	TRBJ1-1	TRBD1	CASSLVQGGTGAFF	TGTGCCAGCAGCTTAGTGCAGGGGGGGACTGGAGCTTTCTTT
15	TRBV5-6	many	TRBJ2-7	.	CASTSKRVGTYEQYF	TGTGCCAGCACCTCGAAAAGGGTAGGAACCTACGAGCAGTACTTC
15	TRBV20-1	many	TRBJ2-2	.	CSARDWASDTGELFF	TGCAGTGCTAGAGATTGGGCTAGCGATACCGGGGAGCTGTTTTTT
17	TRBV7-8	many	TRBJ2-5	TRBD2	CASSPFSGTSGQETQYF	TGTGCCAGCAGCCCGTTTTCCGGGACTAGCGGCCAAGAGACCCAGTACTTC
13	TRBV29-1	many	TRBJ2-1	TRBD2	CSVPASGSYEQFF	TGCAGCGTTCCGGCTAGCGGGAGCTATGAGCAGTTCTTC